Sequencing of this T cell receptor (beta chain) was carried out in a study of blood T cell repertoires in COVID-19. The CDR3 is 13 residues long. Trimming stripped 2 bases from V and 4 bases from J, with 11 bases between. The germline CDR1 and CDR2 sequences are SQVTM and ANQGSEA. In the original workflow: Researchers report that nucleated cell counts were estimated from reference gene primer amplification. Sequenced by immunoSEQ multiplex PCR; TCRdb stores in-frame clones only, minus some. V, J and clone size are taken as reported in that table, and D and trimming were inferred from the DNA itself. Of some 72,000 clones listed, approximately 90% are singletons.

This chain uses TRBV29-1 with TRBJ2-5; tentative D call: TRBD2 (5 bases). The receptor was isolated from a man aged 45-60 years with active COVID-19. Source material: peripheral blood. This chain's CDR3 is CSVENWRRETQYF. The DNA of the CDR3 is TGCAGCGTTGAAAACTGGAGGAGAGAGACCCAGTACTTC.